These 5 T cell receptor beta chains originate from one sample sequenced in a study of T cells after yellow fever vaccination. Each CDR3 protein is one row after TCRdb ran MiXCR on the 5' RACE reads. The data show 310,000 or so distinct CDR3 sequences, less than 4.5% seen once. The sequences come from PBMCs, collected on the day of the yellow fever booster vaccination. Every receptor here comes from a man between 18 and 35 years old who received the YFV17D yellow fever vaccine.

This clonotype was recorded a few times. J is TRBJ1-1 and V is TRBV11-2; a possible D gene is TRBD1 (6 bases). Trimming removed 3 bases at V and 3 bases at J, with 14 bases between. The CDR3 spans 15 residues. Germline-derived CDR1 and CDR2 are SGHAT and FQNNGV. The DNA of the CDR3 is TGTGCCAGCAGCTTTTTCCAGGGGATTGACACTGAAGCTTTCTTT. Translating gives CASSFFQGIDTEAFF.

Only a few counts were recorded for this clonotype. The rearrangement links TRBV20-1 to TRBJ2-3; 9 bases are a match to TRBD2. CDR3 size: 14 residues. V gave up 5 bases and J gave up 5 bases; unmatched junction bases: 8. The germline V gene has CDR1 DFQATT and CDR2 SNEGSKA (reference sequence). The CDR3 region is CSAARGGARDTQYF. The DNA for the CDR3 is TGCAGTGCTGCCCGCGGGGGGGCCCGAGATACGCAGTATTTT.

The rearrangement joins TRBV6-2 or TRBV6-3 to TRBJ1-5; TRBD1 matches 8 bases. The CDR3 consists of 14 residues. V shed 8 bases and J 5 bases; nucleotides not matched to a gene: 8. Germline V lookup: CDR1 MNHEY, CDR2 SVGEGT. The CDR3 bases are TGTGCCAGCCATGGAGACAGGGGTTATCAGCCCCAGCATTTT. It translates to CASHGDRGYQPQHF.

The V gene is TRBV4-2, the J gene TRBJ2-1; 8 bases are a match to TRBD2. The J segment lost 8 bases and the V segment lost 4 bases, leaving 10 bases of the junction unmatched. This CDR3 has 15 amino acids. Germline loops: CDR1 LGHNA, CDR2 YNFKEQ. CDR3 residues: CASSLTGGAVYEQFF. In DNA form, the CDR3 reads TGTGCCAGCAGCCTAACCGGGGGGGCAGTCTATGAGCAGTTCTTC.

The genes are TRBV5-4 and TRBJ2-2, with no clear D. CDR1 is SGHNT and CDR2 is YYREEE in the germline V gene (reference sequence). This CDR3 comprises 16 residues. The V and J ends lost 1 base and 0 bases respectively, with 10 bases between them. As DNA, the CDR3 is TGTGCCAGCAGCTTGTTAGGCGTCACGAACACCGGGGAGCTGTTTTTT. Translating it yields CASSLLGVTNTGELFF.